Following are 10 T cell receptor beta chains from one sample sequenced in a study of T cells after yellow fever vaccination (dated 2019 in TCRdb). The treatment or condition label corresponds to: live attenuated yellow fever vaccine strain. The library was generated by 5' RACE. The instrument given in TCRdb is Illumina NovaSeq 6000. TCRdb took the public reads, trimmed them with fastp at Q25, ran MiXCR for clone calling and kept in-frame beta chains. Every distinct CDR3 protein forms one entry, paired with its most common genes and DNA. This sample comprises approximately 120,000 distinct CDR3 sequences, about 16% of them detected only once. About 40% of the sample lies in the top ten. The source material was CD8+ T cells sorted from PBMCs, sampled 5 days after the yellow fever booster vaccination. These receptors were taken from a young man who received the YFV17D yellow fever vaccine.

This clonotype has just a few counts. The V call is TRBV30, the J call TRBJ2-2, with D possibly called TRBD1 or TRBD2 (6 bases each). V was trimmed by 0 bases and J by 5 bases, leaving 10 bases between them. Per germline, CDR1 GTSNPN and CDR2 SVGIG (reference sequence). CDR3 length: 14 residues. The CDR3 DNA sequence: TGTGCCTGGAGTGTAGTAGGGGGGACCGGGGAGCTGTTTTTT. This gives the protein CAWSVVGGTGELFF.

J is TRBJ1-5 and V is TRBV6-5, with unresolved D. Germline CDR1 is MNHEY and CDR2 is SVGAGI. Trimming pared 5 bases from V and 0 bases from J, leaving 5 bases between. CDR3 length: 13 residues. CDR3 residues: CASSEYSNQPQHF. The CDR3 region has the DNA TGTGCCAGCAGTGAGTATAGCAATCAGCCCCAGCATTTT.

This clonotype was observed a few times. CDR3: CSAVPGTGPYNEQFF. CDR3 in DNA: TGCAGTGCTGTACCCGGGACAGGGCCCTACAATGAGCAGTTCTTC. The chain recombines TRBV20-1 with TRBJ2-1; TRBD1 aligns across 9 bases. The CDR3 contains 15 residues. Per the germline V gene, CDR1 is DFQATT and CDR2 is SNEGSKA (reference sequence). The V segment lost 5 bases and the J segment 2 bases; nucleotides outside the gene matches: 7.

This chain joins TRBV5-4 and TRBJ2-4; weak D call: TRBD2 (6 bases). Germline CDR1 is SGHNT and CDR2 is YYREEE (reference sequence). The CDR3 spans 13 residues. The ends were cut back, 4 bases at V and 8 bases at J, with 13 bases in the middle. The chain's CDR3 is CASSDAGPDIQYF. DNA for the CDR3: TGTGCCAGCAGCGACGCGGGACCGGACATTCAGTACTTC.

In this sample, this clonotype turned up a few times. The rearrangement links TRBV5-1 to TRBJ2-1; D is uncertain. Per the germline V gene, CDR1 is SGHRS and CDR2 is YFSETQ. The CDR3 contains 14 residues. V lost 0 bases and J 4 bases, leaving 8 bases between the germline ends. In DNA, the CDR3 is TGCGCCAGCAGCTTGGGCGTTAGATACAATGAGCAGTTCTTC. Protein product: CASSLGVRYNEQFF.

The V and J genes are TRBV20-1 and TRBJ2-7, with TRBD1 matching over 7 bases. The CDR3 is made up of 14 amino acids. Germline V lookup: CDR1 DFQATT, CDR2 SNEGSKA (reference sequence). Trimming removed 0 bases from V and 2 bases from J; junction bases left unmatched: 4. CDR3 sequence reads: CSARDPGQPYEQYF. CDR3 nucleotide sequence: TGCAGTGCTAGAGATCCGGGACAGCCCTACGAGCAGTACTTC.

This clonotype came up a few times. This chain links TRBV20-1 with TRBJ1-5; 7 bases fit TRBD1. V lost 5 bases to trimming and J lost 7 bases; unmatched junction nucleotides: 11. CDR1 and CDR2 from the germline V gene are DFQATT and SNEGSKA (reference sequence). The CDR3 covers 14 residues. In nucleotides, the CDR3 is TGCAGTGCTGCCACAGGGGTTTGGGGACAGCCCCAGCATTTT. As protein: CSAATGVWGQPQHF.

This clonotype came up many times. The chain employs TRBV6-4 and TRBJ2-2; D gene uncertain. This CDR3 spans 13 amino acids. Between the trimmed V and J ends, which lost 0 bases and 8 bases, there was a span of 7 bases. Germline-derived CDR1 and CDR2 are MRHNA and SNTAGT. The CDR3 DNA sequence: TGTGCCAGCAGTGACTCGATTGAGGGGGAGCTGTTTTTT. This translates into CASSDSIEGELFF.

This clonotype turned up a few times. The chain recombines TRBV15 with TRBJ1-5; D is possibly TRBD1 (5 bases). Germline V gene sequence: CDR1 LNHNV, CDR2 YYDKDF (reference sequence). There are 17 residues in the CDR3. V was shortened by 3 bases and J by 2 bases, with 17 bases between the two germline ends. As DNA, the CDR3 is TGTGCCACCAGCAGGGTCCCATCGCAGGGTGGCAATCAGCCCCAGCATTTT. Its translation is CATSRVPSQGGNQPQHF.

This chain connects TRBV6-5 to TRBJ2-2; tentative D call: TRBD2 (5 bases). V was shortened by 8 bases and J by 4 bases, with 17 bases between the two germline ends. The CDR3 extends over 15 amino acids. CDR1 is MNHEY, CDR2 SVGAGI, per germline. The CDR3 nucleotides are TGTGCCAGCGGGTCTTGGAGGCGCGGCACCGGGGAGCTGTTTTTT. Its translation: CASGSWRRGTGELFF.